This T cell receptor beta chain comes out of a study of blood T cell repertoires in COVID-19. CDR3 length equals 18 residues. Per germline, CDR1 LNHDA and CDR2 SQIVND (reference sequence). The germline V and J ends were trimmed by 0 bases and 6 bases, with 23 bases remaining between them. The data were produced by immunoSEQ multiplex PCR, yet TCRdb's version contains in-frame clones alone and is incomplete. The sample consists of 300,000 to 400,000 clones, roughly 90% of them appearing once. V and J are TRBV19 and TRBJ1-2; D is perhaps TRBD1 (5 bases). What was sequenced was peripheral blood. This TCR came from a woman under 40 with COVID-19, enrolled during active disease. DNA of the CDR3: TGTGCCAGTAGTATAGATCTATATGGGGCCTTCGGAGGGGATGGCTACACCTTC. Its translation is CASSIDLYGAFGGDGYTF.